The present TCR beta chain was sequenced within a study of shared clonotypes between healthy human individuals. TCRdb keeps only in-frame clones here, not all; method: immunoSEQ multiplex PCR. Of over 400,000 clones listed, 78% are singletons. Looked up from germline, CDR1 is SGHVS and CDR2 is FQNEAQ. The CDR3 is made up of 15 amino acids. Deletions cut 3 bases from V and 1 base from J, with 12 bases between. The sequence derives from a woman in her thirties or forties in good health. Some clones in this sample may be carry-over from other donors' samples. The rearrangement uses TRBV7-8 and TRBJ2-5, with D possibly called TRBD1 or TRBD2 (6 bases each). The sample consisted of PBMCs. The CDR3 bases are TGTGCCAGCAGCTTCCCCGGGGGCCCCCAAGAGACCCAGTACTTC. It yields the protein CASSFPGGPQETQYF.